Shown below are 13 T cell receptor beta chains from a single sample sequenced in a study of identical twins. TCRdb itself ran the 5' RACE reads through MiXCR, one entry per CDR3 protein. The sample has 450,000 to 500,000 distinct CDR3 sequences; roughly an eighth are singletons. The data also belong to a second study, concerning yellow fever vaccine responses in identical twins.

What was sequenced was CD4+ T cells sorted from blood. All receptors come from a woman younger than 30 in good health.

The rearrangement links TRBV6-5 to TRBJ2-7; no definite D call. This CDR3 is built from 11 residues. The V gene's germline CDR1 is MNHEY and CDR2 SVGAGI. Trimming pared 1 base from V and 12 bases from J, leaving 10 bases between. CDR3 sequence reads: CASSYYGVTYF. CDR3 nucleotides: TGTGCCAGCAGTTACTATGGGGTTACGTACTTC.

This clonotype has more than one count but fewer than ten. CDR3: CASSRTGASNQPQHF. The CDR3 DNA follows: TGTGCCAGCAGTCGGACAGGGGCGAGCAATCAGCCCCAGCATTTT. The chain couples TRBV28 to TRBJ1-5, with 9 positions matching TRBD1. V trimming: 5 bases; J trimming: 1 base; junction bases outside the gene matches: 3. The CDR3 spans 15 residues. The V gene's germline CDR1 is MDHEN and CDR2 SYDVKM.

The gene calls are TRBV7-3 and TRBJ2-5; D tentatively fits TRBD1 or TRBD2 (5 bases each). The germline V gene has CDR1 SGHTA and CDR2 FQGTGA. Trimming cost V 4 bases and J 3 bases, with 15 bases left between them. The CDR3 covers 15 residues. The CDR3 protein is CASSSSGRGEETQYF. For the CDR3, the DNA is TGTGCCAGCAGCTCCTCGGGACGAGGCGAAGAGACCCAGTACTTC.

This chain uses TRBV3-1 with TRBJ2-1; D not resolved. Per germline, CDR1 LGHDT and CDR2 YNNKEL (reference sequence). Trimming removed 1 base at V and 14 bases at J, with 9 bases between. This CDR3 is 11 amino acids long. The chain's CDR3 is CASSQAETEFF. For the CDR3, the DNA is TGTGCCAGCAGCCAAGCGGAAACAGAGTTCTTC.

Worth noting for this clonotype: A much larger clone sits a single nucleotide away, making a read error possible. This chain joins TRBV11-2 and TRBJ2-1, with D perhaps given as TRBD1 or TRBD2 (5 bases each). This CDR3 comprises 16 residues. Germline V gene lookup returns CDR1 SGHAT and CDR2 FQNNGV. The V and J ends lost 5 bases and 2 bases respectively, with 16 bases between them. The CDR3 reads CASSPRPGAPYNEQFF. The CDR3 nucleotides are TGTGCCAGCAGCCCGAGACCCGGGGCACCCTACAATGAGCAGTTCTTC.

This clonotype appeared a few times. This chain links TRBV7-2 with TRBJ2-2; 8 bases are a match to TRBD1. CDR1 SGHTA and CDR2 FQGNSA come from the germline V gene. The V gene end was trimmed by 7 bases and the J gene end by 9 bases; junction bases not matched to a gene: 10. The CDR3 sequence is 14 residues long. The DNA of the CDR3 is TGTGCCAGCAACGGGCCAGGGGGCGGTCGGGAGCTGTTTTTT. Translating it yields CASNGPGGGRELFF.

This clonotype was observed a handful of times. The genes are TRBV5-1 and TRBJ2-1; 14 bases match TRBD2. The germline V gene encodes CDR1 SGHRS and CDR2 YFSETQ. This CDR3 comprises 18 residues. V gave up 5 bases and J gave up 4 bases; unmatched junction bases: 11. CDR3: CASSPGLAGVERYNEQFF. CDR3 sequence (DNA): TGCGCCAGCAGTCCGGGACTAGCGGGGGTTGAGAGATACAATGAGCAGTTCTTC.

Comments on this clonotype: An end of the junction differs from the germline gene, which may be a read error. The chain has TRBV4-1 and TRBJ2-7, with TRBD1 matching 7 bases. Germline V CDR1 and CDR2: MGHRA, YSYEKL. The CDR3 covers 15 residues. DNA of the CDR3: TGCACCAGCAGCCAAGACGACAGGGCGGCCAACGAGCAGTACTTC. Amino acids: CTSSQDDRAANEQYF.

This clonotype occurred many times. The J gene is TRBJ2-5, the V gene TRBV12-3 or TRBV12-4, with D uncertain. The germline V and J ends were trimmed by 3 bases and 2 bases, with 16 bases remaining between them. The CDR3 loop spans 16 amino acids. The CDR3 here is CASSFGVPSNQETQYF. The CDR3 DNA follows: TGTGCCAGCAGTTTTGGGGTTCCTTCCAATCAAGAGACCCAGTACTTC.

This clonotype was found a few times. This chain connects TRBV24-1 to TRBJ2-2, with D hard to call. V gave up 4 bases and J gave up 1 base, with 6 bases separating them. CDR1 and CDR2 (germline): KGHDR, SFDVKD. The CDR3 is 14 residues long. DNA of the CDR3: TGTGCCACCAGTGAAGGGAAGAACACCGGGGAGCTGTTTTTT. This translates into CATSEGKNTGELFF.

This clonotype was detected a few times. J is TRBJ2-7 and V is TRBV12-3 or TRBV12-4; 9 bases match TRBD2. Losses at the gene ends were 3 bases for V and 6 bases for J; bases not matched to a gene: 9. CDR3 length: 15 amino acids. The CDR3 bases are TGTGCCAGCAGTTTGTCCCCGCGGGAGGGCCGCGAGCAGTACTTC. Protein sequence: CASSLSPREGREQYF.

There are a few counts of this clonotype. This rearrangement joins TRBV7-6 to TRBJ2-1, with D hard to call. Trimming took 5 bases from V and 0 from J, leaving 14 bases between them. Germline lookup yields CDR1 SGHVS and CDR2 FNYEAQ. The CDR3 has 16 amino acids. The CDR3 region is CASSPRGASSYNEQFF. CDR3 nucleotides: TGTGCCAGCAGCCCCCGTGGAGCCAGCTCCTACAATGAGCAGTTCTTC.

In its sample, this clonotype was seen a few times. The chain combines TRBV29-1 with TRBJ2-3; no clear D. The CDR3 runs 12 residues. V shed 4 bases and J shed 4 bases, with 9 bases lying between them. From germline, CDR1 is SQVTM and CDR2 ANQGSEA. The CDR3 DNA reads TGCAGCGTTGCATTAGGGCCAGATACGCAGTATTTT. Its translation is CSVALGPDTQYF.